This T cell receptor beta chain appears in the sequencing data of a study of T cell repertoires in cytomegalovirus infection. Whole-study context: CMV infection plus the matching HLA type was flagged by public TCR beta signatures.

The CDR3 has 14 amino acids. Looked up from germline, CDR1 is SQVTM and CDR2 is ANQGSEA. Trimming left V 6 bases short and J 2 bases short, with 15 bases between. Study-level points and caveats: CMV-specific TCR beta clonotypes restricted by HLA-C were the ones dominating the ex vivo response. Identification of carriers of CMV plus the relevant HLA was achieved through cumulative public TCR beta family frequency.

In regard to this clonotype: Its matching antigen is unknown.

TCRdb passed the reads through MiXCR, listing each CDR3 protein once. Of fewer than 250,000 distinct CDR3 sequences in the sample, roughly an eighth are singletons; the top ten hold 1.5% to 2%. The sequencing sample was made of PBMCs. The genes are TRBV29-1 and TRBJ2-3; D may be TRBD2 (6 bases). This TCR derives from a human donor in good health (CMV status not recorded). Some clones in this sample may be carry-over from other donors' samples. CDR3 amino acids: CSVALGGDTDTQYF. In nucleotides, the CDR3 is TGCAGCGTAGCACTCGGGGGAGACACAGATACGCAGTATTTT.